This record covers a single T cell receptor beta chain. Its target is unknown. This CDR3 has 15 residues. The germline V gene has CDR1 MGHDK and CDR2 SYGVNS. Trimming left V 6 bases short and J 0 bases short, with 14 bases between. Assay used: immunoSEQ multiplex PCR; TCRdb lists only in-frame clones, some missing. Among roughly 120,000 clones listed, roughly 89% were seen once. These data are taken from a study of T cell responses to AZD1222 COVID-19 vaccine. Findings of the study overall: Rises in breadth and depth of Spike-specific TCRs came after two AZD1222 doses. Clonal diversity was possibly underestimated; the donors were predominantly white British and more often female.

The J gene is TRBJ1-2, the V gene TRBV25-1, with D tentatively TRBD1 (6 bases). The receptor comes from an adult who received the AZD1222 COVID-19 vaccine. The specimen comprised peripheral blood, sampled 28 days after the second AZD1222 dose. Written as DNA, the CDR3 is TGTGCCAGCAGACCCACAGGGTTTTCTAACTATGGCTACACCTTC. It translates to CASRPTGFSNYGYTF.